A single sample gave rise to the 4 T cell receptor beta chains below, sequenced in a study of breast tumors, draining lymph nodes, adjacent tissues. TCRdb re-called the multiplex PCR reads through MiXCR, storing one row per CDR3 protein. This sample yields about 120,000 distinct CDR3 sequences, of which 20% are seen a single time; around 3.5% belongs to the top ten. The lymph nodes were axillary draining lymph nodes from breast cancer patients. Sequencing input: axillary lymph node tissue. These receptors were obtained from a female donor with breast cancer. Some clones in this sample may be carry-over from other donors' samples.

This clonotype has ten or more counts. The chain is built from TRBV13 and TRBJ2-5; weak D call: TRBD1 (5 bases). V was pared by 4 bases and J by 1 base, with 16 bases between. The CDR3 consists of 16 residues. Germline-derived CDR1 and CDR2 are PRHDT and FYEKMQ (reference sequence). The CDR3 is CASSSLGLGAQETQYF. For the CDR3, the DNA is TGTGCCAGCAGCTCTCTAGGGTTAGGGGCCCAAGAGACCCAGTACTTC. Using reference TRBV13 and TRBJ2-5 for the parts outside the CDR3, the full variable domain is AAGVIQSPRHLIKEKRETATLKCYPIPRHDTVYWYQQGPGQDPQFLISFYEKMQSDKGSIPDRFSAQQFSDYHSELNMSSLELGDSALYFCASSSLGLGAQETQYFGPGTRLLVL.

This clonotype was seen repeatedly, ten times or more. This chain connects TRBV7-9 to TRBJ2-1; D ambiguous. The CDR3 loop spans 16 amino acids. Per germline, CDR1 SEHNR and CDR2 FQNEAQ (reference sequence). Trimming removed 1 base from V and 0 bases from J, with 10 bases in between. In DNA, the CDR3 is TGTGCCAGCAGCTTAGGTTACACGAGCTCCTACAATGAGCAGTTCTTC. It is translated as CASSLGYTSSYNEQFF.

There are many counts of this clonotype. This chain links TRBV19 with TRBJ1-2; 7 bases agree with TRBD1. The V gene end was trimmed by 5 bases and the J gene end by 5 bases; junction bases not matched to a gene: 11. Germline V gene data show CDR1 as LNHDA and CDR2 as SQIVND (reference sequence). The length of the CDR3 is 15 residues. CDR3 sequence reads: CASSRTGEASYGYTF. As DNA, the CDR3 is TGTGCCAGTAGTCGCACAGGGGAAGCTTCTTATGGCTACACCTTC.

This clonotype was seen repeatedly, ten times or more. The rearrangement joins TRBV5-6 to TRBJ2-5; tentative D call: TRBD2 (6 bases). Trimming pared 4 bases from V and 2 bases from J, leaving 12 bases between. CDR1 and CDR2 (germline): SGHDT, YYEEEE. CDR3 length: 14 amino acids. Here the CDR3 reads CASSPRDRQETQYF. In DNA form, the CDR3 reads TGTGCCAGCAGCCCGCGGGACCGTCAAGAGACCCAGTACTTC.